Below, 11 T cell receptor beta chains from the same sample are listed, as sequenced in a study of T cell changes during pregnancy in multiple sclerosis (dated by TCRdb to 2018 to 2020). Library generation was performed with the immunoSEQ multiplex PCR assay. TCRdb retrieved this table from immuneACCESS and kept in-frame rearrangements only. Not all clones are present; in checked studies, unresolved V genes account for under half, and no reason is known for the remainder. A total of 50,000 to 65,000 clones appear in this sample, approximately 90% of them only once. Around 0.4% of the sample lies in the top ten. Sequenced material: CD4+ T cells from peripheral blood mononuclear cells, taken in the third trimester of pregnancy. The receptor source for this set is a female donor with multiple sclerosis, enrolled in a pregnancy study.

This clone was recorded a few times. The chain employs TRBV5-5 and TRBJ1-5, with 7 positions matching TRBD1. The CDR3 runs 13 residues. Germline V gene data show CDR1 as SGHKS and CDR2 as YYEKEE (reference sequence). The V and J ends lost 4 bases and 9 bases, in that order; junction bases with no gene match: 7. DNA of the CDR3: TGTGCCAGCAGCCCGGACAGGTCGTGGCCCCAGCATTTT. This encodes CASSPDRSWPQHF.

This chain connects TRBV5-1 to TRBJ1-4; 10 bases line up with TRBD1. The CDR3 sequence is 17 residues long. CDR1 is SGHRS, CDR2 YFSETQ, per germline. V shed 4 bases and J 8 bases; nucleotides not matched to a gene: 14. The CDR3 sequence is CASSERPGTGVGEKLFF. In DNA form, the CDR3 reads TGCGCCAGCAGCGAGCGTCCCGGGACAGGGGTCGGGGAAAAACTGTTTTTT.

The chain carries TRBV12-5 and TRBJ2-2; D not resolved. V was trimmed by 6 bases and J by 0 bases, leaving 5 bases between them. CDR1 is LGHNT and CDR2 is FRNRAP in the germline V gene. This CDR3 comprises 13 residues. CDR3 residues: CASGQPNTGELFF. CDR3 coding DNA: TGTGCTAGTGGACAGCCGAACACCGGGGAGCTGTTTTTT. Combining the CDR3 with reference TRBV12-5 and TRBJ2-2 gives the whole variable domain DARVTQTPRHKVTEMGQEVTMRCQPILGHNTVFWYRQTMMQGLELLAYFRNRAPLDDSGMPKDRFSAEMPDATLATLKIQPSEPRDSAVYFCASGQPNTGELFFGEGSRLTVL.

The rearrangement joins TRBV6-5 to TRBJ2-7; D might be TRBD1 (6 bases). Deletions cut 4 bases from V and 5 bases from J, with 15 bases between. Germline V lookup: CDR1 MNHEY, CDR2 SVGAGI. The CDR3 covers 14 residues. The CDR3 is CASSSSWTDHEQYF. DNA of the CDR3: TGTGCCAGCAGTTCCTCTTGGACAGACCACGAGCAGTACTTC.

This chain uses TRBV7-9 with TRBJ1-6; 7 bases match TRBD1. The CDR3 is made up of 15 amino acids. Germline lookup yields CDR1 SEHNR and CDR2 FQNEAQ (reference sequence). The V gene end was trimmed by 5 bases and the J gene end by 8 bases; junction bases not matched to a gene: 9. CDR3 region: CASSRGTVDDSPLHF. In DNA, the CDR3 is TGTGCCAGCAGCCGCGGGACAGTCGACGATTCACCCCTCCACTTT.

The CDR3 here is CASSSSPGWTEAFF. In DNA form, the CDR3 reads TGTGCCAGCAGCTCCTCGCCAGGGTGGACTGAAGCTTTCTTT. The chain recombines TRBV11-2 with TRBJ1-1, with a weak D call TRBD1 (5 bases). Germline loops: CDR1 SGHAT, CDR2 FQNNGV. The ends were cut back, 4 bases at V and 5 bases at J, with 14 bases in the middle. There are 14 residues in the CDR3.

This clone turned up a few times. The V and J genes are TRBV18 and TRBJ1-2; 7 nucleotides match TRBD1. The germline V gene has CDR1 KGHSH and CDR2 LQKENI. V dropped 1 base and J dropped 1; count of bases not matched to a gene: 6. This CDR3 has 16 amino acids. The CDR3 protein is CASSPLGQGDNYGYTF. The DNA for the CDR3 is TGTGCCAGCTCACCACTGGGGCAGGGGGATAACTATGGCTACACCTTC.

This sequence joins TRBV5-1 and TRBJ1-2; TRBD1 matches at 9 bases. The V gene's germline CDR1 is SGHRS and CDR2 YFSETQ. The CDR3 has 15 amino acids. Trimming at V came to 0 bases and at J to 4 bases, leaving 4 bases not matched to a gene. The CDR3 is CASSLGDRVIYGYTF. In DNA form, the CDR3 reads TGCGCCAGCAGCTTGGGGGACAGGGTGATCTATGGCTACACCTTC.

This clone was counted once. This chain links TRBV19 with TRBJ1-1, with D uncertain. Germline CDR1 LNHDA, CDR2 SQIVND (reference sequence). V lost 7 bases and J 4 bases, leaving 7 bases between the germline ends. This CDR3 spans 11 amino acids. The CDR3 DNA reads TGTGCCAGTATGCGGAGCACTGAAGCTTTCTTT. Translation: CASMRSTEAFF.

The chain joins TRBV5-1 to TRBJ2-3, with 8 bases aligning to TRBD2. This CDR3 contains 19 residues. Germline V gives CDR1 SGHRS, CDR2 YFSETQ. The ends lost 0 bases at V and 1 base at J; junction bases unmatched: 13. The CDR3 DNA follows: TGCGCCAGCAGCTTGGTCGGGAGGGCCTACGGGGGTGGCACAGATACGCAGTATTTT. Translating it yields CASSLVGRAYGGGTDTQYF.

A single count supports this clone. V usage is TRBV6-6 and J usage is TRBJ2-1, with D possibly TRBD2 on 5 matching bases. Per the germline V gene, CDR1 is MNHNY and CDR2 is SVGAGI (reference sequence). V lost 6 bases and J lost 6, with 15 bases in between. This CDR3 is built from 14 residues. This CDR3 is CASSQEVSVNEQFF. CDR3 DNA: TGTGCCAGCAGCCAGGAGGTCTCGGTCAATGAGCAGTTCTTC.